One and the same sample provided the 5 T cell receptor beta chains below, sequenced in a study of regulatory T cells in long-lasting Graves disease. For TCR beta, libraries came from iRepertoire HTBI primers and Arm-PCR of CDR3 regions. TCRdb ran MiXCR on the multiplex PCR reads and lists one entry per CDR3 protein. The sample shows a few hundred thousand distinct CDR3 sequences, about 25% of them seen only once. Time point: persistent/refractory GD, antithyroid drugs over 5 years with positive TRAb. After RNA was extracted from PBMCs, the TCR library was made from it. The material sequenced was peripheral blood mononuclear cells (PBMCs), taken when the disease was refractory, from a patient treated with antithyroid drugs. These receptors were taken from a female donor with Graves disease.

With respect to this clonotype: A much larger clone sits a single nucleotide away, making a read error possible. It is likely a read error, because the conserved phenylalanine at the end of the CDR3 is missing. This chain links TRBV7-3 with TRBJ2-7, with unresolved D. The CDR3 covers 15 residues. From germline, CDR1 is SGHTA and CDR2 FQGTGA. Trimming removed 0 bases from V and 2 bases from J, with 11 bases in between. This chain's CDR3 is CASSLTGGGTYEQYS. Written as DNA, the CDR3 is TGTGCCAGCAGCTTAACGGGCGGCGGAACCTACGAGCAGTACTCC.

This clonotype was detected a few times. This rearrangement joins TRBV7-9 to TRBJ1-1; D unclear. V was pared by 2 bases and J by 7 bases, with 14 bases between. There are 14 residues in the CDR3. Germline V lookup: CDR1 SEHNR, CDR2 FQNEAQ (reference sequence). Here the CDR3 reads CASSLLGGAGEAFF. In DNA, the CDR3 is TGTGCCAGCAGCTTACTTGGAGGAGCTGGTGAAGCTTTCTTT.

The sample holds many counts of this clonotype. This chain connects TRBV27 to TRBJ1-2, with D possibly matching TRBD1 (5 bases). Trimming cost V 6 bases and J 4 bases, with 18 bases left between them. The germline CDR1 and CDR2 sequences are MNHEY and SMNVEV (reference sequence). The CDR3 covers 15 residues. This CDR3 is CASSSPGLTSYGYTF. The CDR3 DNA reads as TGTGCCAGCAGCAGTCCGGGACTAACGAGCTATGGCTACACCTTC.

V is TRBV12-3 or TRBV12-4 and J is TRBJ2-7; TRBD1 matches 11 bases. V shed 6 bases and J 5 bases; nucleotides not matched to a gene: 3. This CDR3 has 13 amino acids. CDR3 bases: TGTGCCAGCAGCCGGGACAGGGGGGACGAGCAGTACTTC. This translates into CASSRDRGDEQYF.

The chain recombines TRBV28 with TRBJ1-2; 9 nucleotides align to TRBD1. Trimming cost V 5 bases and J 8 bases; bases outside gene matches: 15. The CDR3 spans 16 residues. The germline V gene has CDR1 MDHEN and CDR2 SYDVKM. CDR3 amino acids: CASSQQSAQGAKGYTF. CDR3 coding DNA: TGTGCCAGCAGTCAACAATCCGCACAGGGGGCCAAAGGCTACACCTTC.